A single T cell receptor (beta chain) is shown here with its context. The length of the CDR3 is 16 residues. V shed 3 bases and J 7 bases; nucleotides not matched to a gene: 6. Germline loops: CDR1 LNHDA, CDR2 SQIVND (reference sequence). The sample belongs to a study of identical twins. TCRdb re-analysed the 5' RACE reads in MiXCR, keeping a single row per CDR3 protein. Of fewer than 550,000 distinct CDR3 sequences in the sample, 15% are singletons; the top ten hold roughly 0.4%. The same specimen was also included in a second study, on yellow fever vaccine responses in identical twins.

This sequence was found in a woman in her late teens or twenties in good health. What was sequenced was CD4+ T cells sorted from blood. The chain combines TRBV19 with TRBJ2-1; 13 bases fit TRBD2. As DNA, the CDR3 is TGTGCCAGTAGTATCCTCACTAGCGGGGGGGGAAATGAGCAGTTCTTC. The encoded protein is CASSILTSGGGNEQFF.